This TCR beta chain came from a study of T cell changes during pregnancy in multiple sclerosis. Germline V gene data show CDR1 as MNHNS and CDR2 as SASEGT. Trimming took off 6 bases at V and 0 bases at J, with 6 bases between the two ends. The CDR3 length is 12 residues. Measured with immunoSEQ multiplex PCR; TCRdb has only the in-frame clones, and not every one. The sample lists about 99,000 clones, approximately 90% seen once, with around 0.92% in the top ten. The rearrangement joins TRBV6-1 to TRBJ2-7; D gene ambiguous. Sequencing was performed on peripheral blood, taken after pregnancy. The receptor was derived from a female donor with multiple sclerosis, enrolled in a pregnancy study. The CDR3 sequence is CASRESSYEQYF. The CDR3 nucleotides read TGTGCCAGCAGGGAGAGCTCCTACGAGCAGTACTTC.